At least ten counts were recorded for the clone carrying this T cell receptor (beta chain). The CDR3 has 14 residues. The data were taken from a study of CD8 T cells in ankylosing spondylitis. TCRdb ran MiXCR on the 5' RACE reads and lists one entry per CDR3 protein. The repertoire holds under 400,000 distinct CDR3 sequences, with under 14% as singletons. This TCR was recovered from a female donor with ankylosing spondylitis or in good health (not recorded which). The chain couples TRBV21-1 to TRBJ1-2; the table calls TRBD1, which could not be checked here. TRBV21-1 is listed as a pseudogene. Material for sequencing was blood, either unsorted or a sorted T cell fraction (not recorded which). CDR3 sequence: CANLTGRGKYGYTF. The DNA of the CDR3 is TGTGCCAACCTGACAGGGCGCGGAAAATATGGCTACACCTTC.